Below, 7 T cell receptor beta chains from the same sample are listed, as sequenced in a study of cytomegalovirus exposure and HLA in healthy donors. PCR amplification relied on 60 Vbeta primers (plus 13 Jbeta primers). Produced via immunoSEQ multiplex PCR; TCRdb's table is partial and in-frame only. The repertoire has under 150,000 clones, over 60% of them found once; the top ten carry about 1%. The sample taken for sequencing was PBMCs. Receptors originate from an older woman in good health and CMV-seronegative.

In this sample, this clone turned up a few times. The rearrangement joins TRBV6-1 to TRBJ2-1; TRBD2 matches at 7 bases. From germline, CDR1 is MNHNS and CDR2 SASEGT. The V segment lost 2 bases and the J segment 9 bases; nucleotides outside the gene matches: 7. The length of the CDR3 is 14 residues. The DNA for the CDR3 is TGTGCCAGCAGTGAAAGAGGCGGGAGCTTTGAGCAGTTCTTC. Amino acid sequence: CASSERGGSFEQFF.

The gene calls are TRBV5-4 and TRBJ1-4; unclear D gene. The V and J ends lost 2 bases and 0 bases respectively, with 11 bases between them. From germline, CDR1 is SGHNT and CDR2 YYREEE (reference sequence). The CDR3 spans 16 residues. The chain's CDR3 is CASSLKGLSTNEKLFF. CDR3 sequence (DNA): TGTGCCAGCAGCTTAAAAGGACTTTCAACTAATGAAAAACTGTTTTTT.

This clone appeared once. The V and J genes are TRBV7-9 and TRBJ1-1; D is possibly TRBD1 (5 bases). The germline V gene encodes CDR1 SEHNR and CDR2 FQNEAQ (reference sequence). The V and J ends lost 7 bases and 3 bases respectively, with 12 bases between them. The CDR3 is made up of 13 amino acids. The CDR3 DNA is TGTGCCAGCACCCCACCCAGGGACACTGAAGCTTTCTTT. Translated: CASTPPRDTEAFF.

This chain uses TRBV7-2 with TRBJ2-7, with no clear D. The CDR3 length is 13 residues. Trimming cost V 1 base and J 0 bases, with 4 bases left between them. Germline loops: CDR1 SGHTA, CDR2 FQGNSA. CDR3 sequence reads: CASSLGRSYEQYF. The DNA of the CDR3 is TGTGCCAGCAGCTTAGGTCGCTCCTACGAGCAGTACTTC.

There are a few counts of this clone. The J gene is TRBJ1-4, the V gene TRBV18; a weak D match, TRBD1 (5 bases). The germline V gene encodes CDR1 KGHSH and CDR2 LQKENI. The CDR3 contains 15 residues. V was clipped by 3 bases and J by 7 bases, with 15 bases between them. The CDR3 coding sequence is TGTGCCAGCTCACCCCTCGGAGGGGCTGTTGAAAAACTGTTTTTT. Translated: CASSPLGGAVEKLFF.

This CDR3 reads CASSPRGTGGGNTGELFF. CDR3 nucleotides: TGTGCCAGCAGCCCGAGAGGGACAGGGGGCGGTAACACCGGGGAGCTGTTTTTT. This sequence joins TRBV9 and TRBJ2-2, with 12 bases aligning to TRBD1. The V and J ends lost 4 bases and 2 bases, in that order; junction bases with no gene match: 9. CDR1 and CDR2 (germline): SGDLS, YYNGEE. The CDR3 is 18 amino acids.

In this sample, this clone turned up once. This chain links TRBV30 with TRBJ2-7; perhaps TRBD2 as D (5 bases). Deletions cut 8 bases from V and 0 bases from J, with 14 bases between. Germline CDR1 is GTSNPN and CDR2 is SVGIG (reference sequence). The CDR3 is 13 residues long. The chain's CDR3 is CAGEAETSYEQYF. CDR3 nucleotides: TGTGCCGGAGAAGCGGAAACCTCCTACGAGCAGTACTTC.